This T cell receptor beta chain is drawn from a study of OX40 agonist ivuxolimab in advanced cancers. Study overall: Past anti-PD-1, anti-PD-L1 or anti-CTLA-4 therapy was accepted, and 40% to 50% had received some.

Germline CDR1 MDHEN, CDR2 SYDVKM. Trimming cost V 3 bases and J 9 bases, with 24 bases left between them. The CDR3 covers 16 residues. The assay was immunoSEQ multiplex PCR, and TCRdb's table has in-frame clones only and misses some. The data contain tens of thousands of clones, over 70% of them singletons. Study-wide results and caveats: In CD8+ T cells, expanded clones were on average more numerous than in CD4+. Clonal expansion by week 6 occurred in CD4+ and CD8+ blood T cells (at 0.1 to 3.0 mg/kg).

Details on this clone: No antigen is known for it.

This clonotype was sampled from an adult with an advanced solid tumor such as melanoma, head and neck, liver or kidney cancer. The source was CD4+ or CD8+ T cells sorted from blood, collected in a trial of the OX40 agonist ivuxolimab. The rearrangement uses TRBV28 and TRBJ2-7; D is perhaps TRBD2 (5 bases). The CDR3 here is CASSLKFGVRPSGQYF. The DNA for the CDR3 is TGTGCCAGCAGTTTGAAGTTCGGGGTCAGACCGTCGGGGCAGTACTTC.